This entry describes one T cell receptor beta chain. With 0 bases removed from V and 5 bases from J, the gap between germline ends came to 14 bases. This CDR3 has 16 amino acids. Germline V gives CDR1 SNHLY, CDR2 FYNNEI. The time point denotes: blood 4 weeks post-SBRT, at nephrectomy. Treatment given: 15 Gy SBRT to primary tumor, nephrectomy 4 weeks later. The data belong to a study of radiation and T cells in renal cell carcinoma. Only in-frame clones appear in the TCRdb table, and some are missing; sequencing was by immunoSEQ multiplex PCR. The data hold 150,000 to 200,000 clones, with approximately 90% observed a single time.

The rearrangement joins TRBV2 to TRBJ1-5, with a weak D call TRBD1 (5 bases). The sample in question was blood, obtained from a patient whose treatment included radiotherapy and nephrectomy. The source is a woman aged 45 to 65 with renal cell carcinoma. This CDR3 is CASSEARQGLDQPQHF. Written as DNA, the CDR3 is TGTGCCAGCAGTGAAGCGCGGCAGGGTCTCGATCAGCCCCAGCATTTT.